This T cell receptor beta chain was captured in a study of ipilimumab plus nivolumab after autologous stem cell transplantation. This clone has a handful of counts. This CDR3 comprises 12 residues. V lost 5 bases and J 6 bases, leaving 10 bases between the germline ends. Germline V gene data show CDR1 as ENHRY and CDR2 as SYGVKD. This table comes from immunoSEQ multiplex PCR, and its TCRdb copy is limited to in-frame clones, with some not included. Of some 41,000 clones detected, 92% appear once; the ten largest clones hold 0.75% to 1%. The chain combines TRBV10-3 with TRBJ1-1; perhaps TRBD1 as D (5 bases). The source was PBMCs, collected in a trial of ipilimumab plus nivolumab as post-transplant consolidation. This TCR was recovered from a male donor with multiple myeloma. The CDR3 here is CAISFGGSEAFF. The CDR3 DNA reads as TGTGCCATCAGTTTTGGGGGGTCTGAAGCTTTCTTT.